The rows below give T cell receptor beta chains drawn from one sample of a study of cytomegalovirus exposure and HLA in healthy donors. Assay: immunoSEQ multiplex PCR; the TCRdb copy retains only in-frame clones and omits some. The sample gives fewer than 300,000 clones, approximately 80% of which show up once; roughly 0.31% is in the top ten. The sequenced material came from PBMCs. Receptors originate from a girl aged 2-10 years in good health and CMV-seronegative. Each CDR3 is given with its conserved first and last residue. The order of the fields is clone size, J gene, V gene, CDR3 protein. Not all rows give a size; the values are once, few, many and, for expanded clones, a class.

clone size: -
J gene: TRBJ1-3
V gene: TRBV7-9
CDR3 protein: CASSLGTIGGNTIYF

clone size: once
J gene: TRBJ1-5
V gene: TRBV9
CDR3 protein: CASSRGQFNQPQHF

clone size: few
J gene: TRBJ1-1
V gene: TRBV10-3
CDR3 protein: CAISHRGMNTEAFF

clone size: -
J gene: TRBJ2-1
V gene: TRBV7-3
CDR3 protein: CASSLTLGLAGPGEQFF

clone size: -
J gene: TRBJ2-7
V gene: TRBV27
CDR3 protein: CASTAGNEQYF

clone size: -
J gene: TRBJ2-1
V gene: TRBV28
CDR3 protein: CASGREFHNEQFF

clone size: -
J gene: TRBJ2-2
V gene: TRBV28
CDR3 protein: CASSFVDSNTGELFF

clone size: -
J gene: TRBJ2-7
V gene: TRBV27
CDR3 protein: CASRPSAGYEQYF

clone size: -
J gene: TRBJ1-2
V gene: TRBV7-3
CDR3 protein: CASSPLTGGNYGYTF

clone size: -
J gene: TRBJ2-7
V gene: TRBV28
CDR3 protein: CASSFQRSSVHAYEQYF

clone size: -
J gene: TRBJ1-2
V gene: TRBV25-1
CDR3 protein: CVSKPRNSQGWGYGYTF

clone size: -
J gene: TRBJ1-1
V gene: TRBV7-8
CDR3 protein: CASSIRQGMNTEAFF

clone size: -
J gene: TRBJ2-1
V gene: TRBV9
CDR3 protein: CASSPTGGHNEQFF

clone size: -
J gene: TRBJ1-1
V gene: TRBV18
CDR3 protein: CASSPGAGVNTEAFF

clone size: -
J gene: TRBJ2-7
V gene: TRBV28
CDR3 protein: CASSYYGVGYYEQYF

clone size: -
J gene: TRBJ1-1
V gene: TRBV6-4
CDR3 protein: CASRSGQNTEAFF

clone size: -
J gene: TRBJ2-7
V gene: TRBV6-5
CDR3 protein: CASSYSVVARPYEQYF

clone size: few
J gene: TRBJ2-3
V gene: TRBV6-5
CDR3 protein: CASSWSGQTIDTQYF